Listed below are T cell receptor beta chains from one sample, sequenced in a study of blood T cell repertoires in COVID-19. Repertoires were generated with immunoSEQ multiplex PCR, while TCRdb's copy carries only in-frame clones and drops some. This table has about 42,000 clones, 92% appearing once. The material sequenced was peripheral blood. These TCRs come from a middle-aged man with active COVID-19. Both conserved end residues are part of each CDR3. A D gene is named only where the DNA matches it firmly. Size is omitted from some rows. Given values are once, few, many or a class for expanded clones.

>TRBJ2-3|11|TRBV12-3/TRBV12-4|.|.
TGTGCCAGCAGTCACAGAGATACGCAGTATTTT
CASSHRDTQYF
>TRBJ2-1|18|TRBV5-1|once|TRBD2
TGCGCCAGCAGCTTGGCGCGACTAGCGGGAGGATACGACAATGAGCAGTTCTTC
CASSLARLAGGYDNEQFF
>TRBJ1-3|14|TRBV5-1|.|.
TGCGCCAGCAGCTTGGACAGCTCTGGAAACACCATATATTTT
CASSLDSSGNTIYF
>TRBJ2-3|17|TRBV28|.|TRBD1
TGTGCCAGCAGTCACCGCCTCGGGACAGGGTCAACAGATACGCAGTATTTT
CASSHRLGTGSTDTQYF
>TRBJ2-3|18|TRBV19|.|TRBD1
TGTGCCAGTAGTAGGAACAGGGGCCAGGGTACGAGCACAGATACGCAGTATTTT
CASSRNRGQGTSTDTQYF
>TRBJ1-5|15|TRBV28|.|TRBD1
TGTGCCACCGCGAAACGGACAGGTCGTAATCAGCCCCAGCATTTT
CATAKRTGRNQPQHF
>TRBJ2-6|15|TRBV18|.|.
TGTGCCAGCTCACTCCCCGGGACTGGGGCCAACGTCCTGACTTTC
CASSLPGTGANVLTF
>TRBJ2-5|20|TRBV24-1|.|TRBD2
TGTGCCACCAGTGACAAATCCTTCGGGACTAGCGGGAGATGGGAAGAGACCCAGTACTTC
CATSDKSFGTSGRWEETQYF
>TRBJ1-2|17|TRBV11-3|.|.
TGTGCCAGCATCTCCTCTTTGTCCCGGGACACTCCTTATGGCTACACCTTC
CASISSLSRDTPYGYTF
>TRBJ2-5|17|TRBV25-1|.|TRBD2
TGTGCCAGCAGCCAGGGCAAGACTAGCGGGTCTCAAGAGACCCAGTACTTC
CASSQGKTSGSQETQYF
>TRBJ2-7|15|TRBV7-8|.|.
TGTGCCAGCAGTTCCGGAGGCGCGGGACCATACGAGCAGTACTTC
CASSSGGAGPYEQYF
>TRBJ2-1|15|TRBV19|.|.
TGTGCCAGTAGTACTAAAAAGACGGGAGCCAATGAGCAGTTCTTC
CASSTKKTGANEQFF
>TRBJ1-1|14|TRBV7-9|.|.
TGTGCCAGCAGCTTAGGACAAGTGAACACTGAAGCTTTCTTT
CASSLGQVNTEAFF
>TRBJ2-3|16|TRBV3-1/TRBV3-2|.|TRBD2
TGTGCCAGCAGCCAGACTAGCGGGAGGGTAGGAGATACGCAGTATTTT
CASSQTSGRVGDTQYF
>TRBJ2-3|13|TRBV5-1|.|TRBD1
TGCGCCAGCGCAACAGGGGAGCAAGATACGCAGTATTTT
CASATGEQDTQYF
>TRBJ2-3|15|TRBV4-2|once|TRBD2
TGTGCCAGCAGCTTGACTAGCGGGAGCCCCGATACGCAGTATTTT
CASSLTSGSPDTQYF
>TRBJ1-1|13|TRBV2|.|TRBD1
TGTGCCAGCGGGGAGACAGGGGGCGGGCAGGCTTTCTTT
CASGETGGGQAFF
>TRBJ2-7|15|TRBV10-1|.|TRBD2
TGCGCCAGCAGTGAGGGTAGCGGGAGCAGCAACGAGCAGTACTTC
CASSEGSGSSNEQYF
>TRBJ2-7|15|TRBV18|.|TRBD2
TGTGCCAGCTCACCACCGGCGGCGGGAGGGCGGGAGCAGTACTTC
CASSPPAAGGREQYF
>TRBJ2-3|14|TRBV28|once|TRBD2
TGTGCCAGCCTAGGGGGACTAGTCACAGATACGCAGTATTTT
CASLGGLVTDTQYF
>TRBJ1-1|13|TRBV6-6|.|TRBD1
TGTGCCAGCAGAGCCGACAGGGACACTGAAGCTTTCTTT
CASRADRDTEAFF
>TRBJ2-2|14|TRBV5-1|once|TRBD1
TGCGCCAGCAGCCCAGGGGGCCAGACCGGGGAGCTGTTTTTT
CASSPGGQTGELFF
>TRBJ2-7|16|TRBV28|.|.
TGTGCCAGCAGTCCTGTAGGCGTACAGGGCTCCTACGAGCAGTACTTC
CASSPVGVQGSYEQYF
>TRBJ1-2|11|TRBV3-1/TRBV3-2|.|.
TGTGCCAGCGGCAGGGACTATGGCTACACCTTC
CASGRDYGYTF
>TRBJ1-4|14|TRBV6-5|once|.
TGTGCCAGCAGTTCCAGGGCCTTAAATGAAAAACTGTTTTTT
CASSSRALNEKLFF
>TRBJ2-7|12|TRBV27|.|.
TGTGCCAGCAGTCCCAGGGGAATAGAGCAGTACTTC
CASSPRGIEQYF
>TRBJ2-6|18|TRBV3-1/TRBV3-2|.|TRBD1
TGTGCCAGCAGCCACGGACAGGGATTCTCATCTGGGGCCAACGTCCTGACTTTC
CASSHGQGFSSGANVLTF
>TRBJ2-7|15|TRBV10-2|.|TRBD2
TGCGCCAGCAGTGGGAAAAGCGGGGCCCACTACGAGCAGTACTTC
CASSGKSGAHYEQYF
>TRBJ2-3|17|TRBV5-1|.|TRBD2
TGCGCCAGCAGCTCGGGGGTCTTCGGGGGAGGGGCAGATACGCAGTATTTT
CASSSGVFGGGADTQYF
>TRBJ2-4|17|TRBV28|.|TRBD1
TGTGCCAGCAGTACATCCGGGACAGGGACGGCCAAAAACATTCAGTACTTC
CASSTSGTGTAKNIQYF
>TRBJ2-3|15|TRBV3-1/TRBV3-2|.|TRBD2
TGTGCCAGCAGCCAAGATGGGACTAGTTCTGATACGCAGTATTTT
CASSQDGTSSDTQYF